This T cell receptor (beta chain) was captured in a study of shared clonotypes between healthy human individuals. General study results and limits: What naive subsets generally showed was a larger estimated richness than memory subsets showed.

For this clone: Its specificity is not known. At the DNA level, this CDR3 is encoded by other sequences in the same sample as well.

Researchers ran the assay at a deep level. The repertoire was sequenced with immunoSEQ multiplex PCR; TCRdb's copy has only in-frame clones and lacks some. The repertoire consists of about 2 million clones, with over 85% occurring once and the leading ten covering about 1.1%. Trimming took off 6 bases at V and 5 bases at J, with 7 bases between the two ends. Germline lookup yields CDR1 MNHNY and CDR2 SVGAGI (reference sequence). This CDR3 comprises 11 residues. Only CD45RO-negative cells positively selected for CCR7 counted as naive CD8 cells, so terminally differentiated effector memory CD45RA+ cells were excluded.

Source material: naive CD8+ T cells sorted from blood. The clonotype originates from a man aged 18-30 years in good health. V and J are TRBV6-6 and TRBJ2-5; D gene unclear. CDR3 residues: CASSPRETQYF. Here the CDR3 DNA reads TGTGCCAGCAGCCCAAGGGAGACCCAGTACTTC.